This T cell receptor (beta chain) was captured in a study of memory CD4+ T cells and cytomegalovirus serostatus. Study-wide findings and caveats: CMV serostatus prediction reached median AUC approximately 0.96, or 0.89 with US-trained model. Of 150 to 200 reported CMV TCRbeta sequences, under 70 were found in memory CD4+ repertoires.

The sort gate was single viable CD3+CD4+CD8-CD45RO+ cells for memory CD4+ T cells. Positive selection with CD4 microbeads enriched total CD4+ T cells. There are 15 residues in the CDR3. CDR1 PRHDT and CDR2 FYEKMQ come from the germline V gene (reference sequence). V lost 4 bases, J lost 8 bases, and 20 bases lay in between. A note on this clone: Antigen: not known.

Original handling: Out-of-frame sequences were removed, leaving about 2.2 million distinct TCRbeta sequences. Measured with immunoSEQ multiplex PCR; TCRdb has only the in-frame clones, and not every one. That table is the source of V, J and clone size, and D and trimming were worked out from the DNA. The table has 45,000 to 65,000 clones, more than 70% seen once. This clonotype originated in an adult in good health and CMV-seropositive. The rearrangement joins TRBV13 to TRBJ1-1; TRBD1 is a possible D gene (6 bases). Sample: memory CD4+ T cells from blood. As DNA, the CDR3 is TGTGCCAGCAGCTACCGATCCGGGACACCCGAAGAAGCTTTCTTT. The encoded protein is CASSYRSGTPEEAFF.